The 10 T cell receptor beta chains reported below all come from one sample, sequenced in a study of blood T cell repertoires in COVID-19. Sequenced by immunoSEQ multiplex PCR; TCRdb stores in-frame clones only, minus some. Among about 60,000 clones, 70% to 85% were seen once, and the ten largest hold more than 6.5%. Material: peripheral blood. These receptors were taken from a man between 60 and 75 years old with acute or convalescent COVID-19.

This chain connects TRBV7-7 to TRBJ2-2; D is unresolved. The CDR3 length is 14 residues. Germline V gives CDR1 SSHAT, CDR2 FNYEAQ (reference sequence). The ends were cut back, 1 base at V and 4 bases at J, with 7 bases in the middle. The CDR3 DNA reads as TGTGCCAGCAGCTTAGACAGTCTCACCGGGGAGCTGTTTTTT. Translating it yields CASSLDSLTGELFF.

V is TRBV11-2 and J is TRBJ2-7, with 9 bases matching TRBD1. V gave up 2 bases and J gave up 5 bases; unmatched junction bases: 4. This CDR3 spans 14 amino acids. Germline CDR1 is SGHAT and CDR2 is FQNNGV. The DNA of the CDR3 is TGTGCCAGCAGCTTAAGGGACAGGGCTCACGAGCAGTACTTC. It yields the protein CASSLRDRAHEQYF.

V is TRBV19 and J is TRBJ1-1; 10 bases agree with TRBD1. The germline gives CDR1 LNHDA, CDR2 SQIVND (reference sequence). The CDR3 totals 14 residues. J gave up 7 bases and V 7 bases, and 9 bases lay outside the gene matches. The CDR3 bases are TGTGCCAGTACTTGGACAGGGGGTCGTAGTGAAGCTTTCTTT. Translation: CASTWTGGRSEAFF.

V is TRBV27 and J is TRBJ1-2, with 7 bases fitting TRBD1. CDR3 length: 14 amino acids. The V gene end was trimmed by 8 bases and the J gene end by 1 base; junction bases not matched to a gene: 7. The germline V gene has CDR1 MNHEY and CDR2 SMNVEV (reference sequence). The CDR3 protein is CASARTGNNYGYTF. The CDR3, as DNA: TGTGCCAGCGCCCGGACAGGAAATAACTATGGCTACACCTTC.

V usage is TRBV7-8 and J usage is TRBJ1-6, with TRBD1 matching 7 bases. V gave up 6 bases and J gave up 9 bases; unmatched junction bases: 8. The CDR3 covers 14 residues. Germline V lookup: CDR1 SGHVS, CDR2 FQNEAQ. For the CDR3, the DNA is TGTGCCAGCAGAAGACAGGGCGCGGTTTCACCCCTCCACTTT. Protein: CASRRQGAVSPLHF.

The chain employs TRBV19 and TRBJ2-1; weak D call: TRBD2 (5 bases). V dropped 4 bases and J dropped 0 bases, with 10 bases sitting between them. The CDR3 contains 15 residues. From germline, CDR1 is LNHDA and CDR2 SQIVND (reference sequence). The CDR3 DNA reads TGTGCCAGTAGTAGGCGGGCGAGCTCCTACAATGAGCAGTTCTTC. Residues: CASSRRASSYNEQFF. Complete variable domain (other parts from reference TRBV19 and TRBJ2-1): DGGITQSPKYLFRKEGQNVTLSCEQNLNHDAMYWYRQDPGQGLRLIYYSQIVNDFQKGDIAEGYSVSREKKESFPLTVTSAQKNPTAFYLCASSRRASSYNEQFFGPGTRLTVL.

This chain links TRBV28 with TRBJ1-2, with TRBD1 identical over 9 bases. The CDR3 covers 13 residues. V gave up 7 bases and J gave up 8 bases; unmatched junction bases: 8. Germline V gene lookup returns CDR1 MDHEN and CDR2 SYDVKM. The CDR3 DNA follows: TGTGCCAGCAAGGGACAGGGAGCACAGGGCTACACCTTC. Translation: CASKGQGAQGYTF.

V is TRBV11-2 and J is TRBJ2-3; TRBD1 matches at 10 bases. The CDR3 totals 16 residues. V trimming: 5 bases; J trimming: 7 bases; junction bases outside the gene matches: 12. Germline V gene sequence: CDR1 SGHAT, CDR2 FQNNGV. Here the CDR3 DNA reads TGTGCCAGCAGCCCCATTGGTGGACAGGGGGTAAATACGCAGTATTTT. Its protein product is CASSPIGGQGVNTQYF.

V and J are TRBV4-2 and TRBJ1-3; the D gene is possibly TRBD1 (6 bases). This CDR3 spans 15 amino acids. CDR1 is LGHNA and CDR2 is YNFKEQ in the germline V gene. V lost 10 bases, J lost 4 bases, and 20 bases lay in between. Written as DNA, the CDR3 is TGTGCCACCATGACGGGGGGGGCGGGAGGAAACACCATATATTTT. This sequence encodes CATMTGGAGGNTIYF.

V is TRBV2 and J is TRBJ1-5, with D possibly TRBD1 on 6 matching bases. The CDR3 runs 14 residues. Germline V CDR1 and CDR2: SNHLY, FYNNEI. Trimming stripped 4 bases from V and 3 bases from J, with 10 bases between. Written as DNA, the CDR3 is TGTGCCAGCAGTGCTCGGACAGTCAATCAGCCCCAGCATTTT. Residues: CASSARTVNQPQHF.